Following are 18 T cell receptor beta chains from one sample sequenced in a study of blood T cell repertoires in COVID-19. Libraries were prepared by immunoSEQ multiplex PCR; TCRdb keeps only in-frame clonotypes and omits some of them. The sample shows approximately 260,000 clones, 65% to 85% of them seen only once. The sequenced sample consisted of PBMCs or T cells enriched from blood (not recorded which). Source of these receptors: a man aged 45-65 years who had recovered from COVID-19.

The chain recombines TRBV10-1 with TRBJ1-6, with no clear D. The CDR3 is 14 residues long. Trimming removed 2 bases from V and 8 bases from J, with 10 bases in between. Germline loops: CDR1 WNHNN, CDR2 SYGVQD (reference sequence). The CDR3 DNA is TGCGCCAGCAGTGAGAAGCCCTTTGATTCACCCCTCCACTTT. Residues: CASSEKPFDSPLHF.

CDR3 in DNA: TGTGCCAGCAGTTACTCGAGATCCGCGAACACCGGGGAGCTGTTTTTT. This encodes CASSYSRSANTGELFF. V usage is TRBV6-2 or TRBV6-3 and J usage is TRBJ2-2; no reliable D call. Germline lookup yields CDR1 MNHEY and CDR2 SVGEGT. The CDR3 covers 16 residues. V was shortened by 0 bases and J by 0 bases, with 8 bases between the two germline ends.

This clone was seen only once. The chain is built from TRBV27 and TRBJ1-1; unclear D gene. Germline assignment: CDR1 MNHEY and CDR2 SMNVEV (reference sequence). V was shortened by 0 bases and J by 0 bases, with 11 bases between the two germline ends. The CDR3 totals 16 residues. DNA for the CDR3: TGTGCCAGCAGTTTATCGAACAGCCTTATGAACACTGAAGCTTTCTTT. It yields the protein CASSLSNSLMNTEAFF.

This rearrangement joins TRBV4-3 to TRBJ1-5; D gene ambiguous. Germline V lookup: CDR1 LGHNA, CDR2 YSLEER. The CDR3 runs 15 residues. Trimming pared 0 bases from V and 4 bases from J, leaving 10 bases between. Written as DNA, the CDR3 is TGCGCCAGCAGCCAAGATTACGGAGGAAATCAGCCCCAGCATTTT. As protein: CASSQDYGGNQPQHF.

This clone was counted a few times. The chain joins TRBV19 to TRBJ1-5, with no clear D. Per germline, CDR1 LNHDA and CDR2 SQIVND (reference sequence). The CDR3 spans 16 residues. Trimming removed 6 bases at V and 6 bases at J, with 21 bases between. The CDR3 loop reads CASSLRGSGDRQPQHF. For the CDR3, the DNA is TGTGCCAGTAGCCTCCGGGGTTCAGGCGATCGTCAGCCCCAGCATTTT.

This clone occurred once. The J gene is TRBJ2-7, the V gene TRBV4-3; 9 positions match TRBD2. The CDR3 runs 16 residues. Germline CDR1 and CDR2: LGHNA and YSLEER. Losses at the gene ends were 0 bases for V and 9 bases for J; bases not matched to a gene: 12. The chain's CDR3 is CASSQEVAGEISGQYF. CDR3 bases: TGCGCCAGCAGCCAAGAGGTAGCGGGAGAGATCTCCGGGCAGTACTTC.

The V gene is TRBV18, the J gene TRBJ1-6; 7 bases fit TRBD1. This CDR3 is built from 15 residues. Germline values: CDR1 KGHSH, CDR2 LQKENI. Losses at the gene ends were 4 bases for V and 9 bases for J; bases not matched to a gene: 9. CDR3 sequence reads: CASSRGGDRASPLHF. DNA of the CDR3: TGTGCCAGCTCACGGGGAGGAGACAGGGCTTCACCCCTCCACTTT.

The chain combines TRBV5-5 with TRBJ2-7; D may be TRBD2 (7 bases). Trimming took 6 bases from V and 4 from J, leaving 23 bases between them. The CDR3 runs 16 residues. Looked up from germline, CDR1 is SGHKS and CDR2 is YYEKEE (reference sequence). Written as DNA, the CDR3 is TGTGCCAGCACCCCCCGGGGGGCTGGGGCTCGTTACGAGCAGTACTTC. This sequence encodes CASTPRGAGARYEQYF.

This clone was detected only a few times. The chain couples TRBV5-6 to TRBJ1-5; D gene uncertain. Germline V gene data show CDR1 as SGHDT and CDR2 as YYEEEE. Trimming stripped 4 bases from V and 0 bases from J, with 14 bases between. The CDR3 has 16 residues. The CDR3 spells CASSTGRTYSNQPQHF. CDR3 DNA sequence: TGTGCCAGCAGCACCGGGAGGACCTATAGCAATCAGCCCCAGCATTTT.

This clone was counted a single time. The chain has TRBV3-1 (or the pseudogene TRBV3-2) and TRBJ1-6, with 7 bases lining up with TRBD1. The V segment lost 2 bases and the J segment 6 bases; nucleotides outside the gene matches: 7. The CDR3 has 16 residues. From germline, CDR1 is LGHDT and CDR2 YNNKEL (reference sequence). CDR3: CASSQLPGTANSPLHF. CDR3 bases: TGTGCCAGCAGCCAACTTCCCGGGACAGCTAATTCACCCCTCCACTTT.

The chain combines TRBV12-3 or TRBV12-4 with TRBJ1-1; D possibly corresponds to TRBD1 (5 bases). This CDR3 has 13 residues. Trimming stripped 2 bases from V and 4 bases from J, with 8 bases between. In DNA form, the CDR3 reads TGTGCCAGCAGTTTAAGGGGAGGCACTGAAGCTTTCTTT. This sequence encodes CASSLRGGTEAFF.

The CDR3 sequence: CASSLFRVGELFF. The CDR3 region has the DNA TGTGCCAGCAGTTTGTTCCGGGTCGGGGAGCTGTTTTTT. The chain joins TRBV12-3 or TRBV12-4 to TRBJ2-2; D is undetermined. CDR3 size: 13 residues. Trimming took off 3 bases at V and 7 bases at J, with 9 bases between the two ends.

This rearrangement joins TRBV11-2 to TRBJ2-1, with TRBD2 identical over 10 bases. The CDR3 spans 14 residues. The germline V gene has CDR1 SGHAT and CDR2 FQNNGV. Unmatched junction bases numbered 13, after V lost 11 bases and J lost 9 bases. This CDR3 reads CAGSPLAGASEQFF. In DNA, the CDR3 is TGTGCCGGGTCCCCTCTAGCGGGAGCGAGTGAGCAGTTCTTC.

This clone was seen only once. The chain carries TRBV23-1 and TRBJ2-1; TRBD2 aligns across 12 bases. TRBV23-1 is flagged as an ORF with uncertain function. With V trimmed by 5 bases and J by 2 bases, 4 bases remained unmatched. The length of the CDR3 is 16 residues. CDR3 sequence reads: CASSNLAGGPYNEQFF. The CDR3, as DNA: TGCGCCAGCAGTAACCTAGCGGGGGGGCCCTACAATGAGCAGTTCTTC.

The chain combines TRBV4-3 with TRBJ2-7; the match to TRBD1 covers 9 bases. CDR1 is LGHNA and CDR2 is YSLEER in the germline V gene. The CDR3 sequence is 17 residues long. Trimming cost V 0 bases and J 4 bases; bases outside gene matches: 10. DNA of the CDR3: TGCGCCAGCAGCCAAGATTTAACGGGACAGGGAAGGTACGAGCAGTACTTC. Amino acid sequence: CASSQDLTGQGRYEQYF.

The chain carries TRBV5-6 and TRBJ2-7; no definite D call. V dropped 3 bases and J dropped 0 bases, with 4 bases sitting between them. Germline assignment: CDR1 SGHDT and CDR2 YYEEEE. CDR3 size: 12 residues. The CDR3 DNA reads TGTGCCAGCAGCTATAGCTCCTACGAGCAGTACTTC. Translating gives CASSYSSYEQYF.

The chain uses TRBV29-1 and TRBJ1-2, with D uncertain. The ends were cut back, 5 bases at V and 6 bases at J, with 19 bases in the middle. The CDR3 length is 14 residues. Germline V gives CDR1 SQVTM, CDR2 ANQGSEA. The CDR3 region has the DNA TGCAGCGTTCAGCGCGCTCTCCGAGAAAATGGCTACACCTTC. Translating it yields CSVQRALRENGYTF. Variable domain in full (rest from reference TRBV29-1 and TRBJ1-2): SAVISQKPSRDICQRGTSLTIQCQVDSQVTMMFWYRQQPGQSLTLIATANQGSEATYESGFVIDKFPISRPNLTFSTLTVSNMSPEDSSIYLCSVQRALRENGYTFGSGTRLTVV.

The gene calls are TRBV7-9 and TRBJ1-4; TRBD1 aligns across 9 bases. With V trimmed by 6 bases and J by 7 bases, 3 bases remained unmatched. The V gene's germline CDR1 is SEHNR and CDR2 FQNEAQ (reference sequence). The CDR3 consists of 13 residues. In DNA, the CDR3 is TGTGCCAGCAGTAGGGGACAGGGTGAAAAACTGTTTTTT. It specifies CASSRGQGEKLFF. The full variable domain, its missing parts supplied by reference TRBV7-9 and TRBJ1-4, is DTGVSQNPRHKITKRGQNVTFRCDPISEHNRLYWYRQTLGQGPEFLTYFQNEAQLEKSRLLSDRFSAERPKGSFSTLEIQRTEQGDSAMYLCASSRGQGEKLFFGSGTQLSVL.